One and the same sample provided the 27 T cell receptor beta chains below, sequenced in a study of regulatory and conventional T cells in RAG deficiency. Blood CD4+ CD25-high CD127-low regulatory T cells supplied the genomic DNA template. Assay: immunoSEQ multiplex PCR; the TCRdb copy retains only in-frame clones and omits some. The sample lists some 19,000 clones, about nine tenths occurring once. This sample was shared with a second study, whose subject was regulatory T cells. That publication notes: Amplification used 52 TRBV primers and 13 TRBJ primers.

Sequenced material: Tregs sorted from blood. Receptor source: a human donor in good health.

This chain joins TRBV30 and TRBJ2-7, with 13 bases matching TRBD2. Germline V CDR1 and CDR2: GTSNPN, SVGIG (reference sequence). V gave up 2 bases and J gave up 3 bases; unmatched junction bases: 4. The CDR3 runs to 15 residues. The CDR3 DNA is TGTGCCTGGAGTCCACGACTAGCGGGAGGCTACGAGCAGTACTTC. Amino acid sequence: CAWSPRLAGGYEQYF.

V gene TRBV5-1 combines with J gene TRBJ2-1; D gene uncertain. Trimming took 0 bases from V and 6 from J, leaving 10 bases between them. The CDR3 loop spans 14 amino acids. Germline V gives CDR1 SGHRS, CDR2 YFSETQ. CDR3 in amino acids: CASSLGQIVNEQFF. CDR3 nucleotides: TGCGCCAGCAGCTTGGGACAAATTGTCAATGAGCAGTTCTTC.

J is TRBJ2-7 and V is TRBV10-2, with 7 bases identical to TRBD2. The CDR3 covers 13 residues. Germline V gene sequence: CDR1 WSHSY, CDR2 SAAADI. Germline trimming cut 7 bases from V and 3 bases from J; bases unmatched to any gene: 6. The CDR3 nucleotides read TGCGCCAGCATTGGGGGAGGGAGCTACGAGCAGTACTTC. Protein sequence: CASIGGGSYEQYF.

The gene calls are TRBV2 and TRBJ1-5, with TRBD1 identical over 7 bases. Germline V lookup: CDR1 SNHLY, CDR2 FYNNEI. The CDR3 runs to 15 residues. V dropped 7 bases and J dropped 6; count of bases not matched to a gene: 12. The CDR3 DNA follows: TGTGCCAGCACCGAAGAAGGGGGCTTGGGTCAGCCCCAGCATTTT. Amino acids: CASTEEGGLGQPQHF.

The chain is built from TRBV4-1 and TRBJ2-6; tentatively, D is TRBD1 or TRBD2 (6 bases each). Germline CDR1 is MGHRA and CDR2 is YSYEKL. The length of the CDR3 is 20 residues. V lost 2 bases to trimming and J lost 5 bases, with 25 bases between them. CDR3 in amino acids: CASSQRHLARGPLWANVLTF. CDR3 nucleotide sequence: TGCGCCAGCAGCCAACGACATCTTGCCCGGGGGCCCCTCTGGGCCAACGTCCTGACTTTC.

The rearrangement joins TRBV9 to TRBJ2-5; no definite D call. V was pared by 0 bases and J by 5 bases, with 11 bases between. The CDR3 totals 14 residues. From germline, CDR1 is SGDLS and CDR2 YYNGEE. CDR3 nucleotide sequence: TGTGCCAGCAGCGTAGAGAGCAGTACGGAGACCCAGTACTTC. Translated, it gives CASSVESSTETQYF.

This chain joins TRBV6-1 and TRBJ1-4; no clear D. Germline V gene sequence: CDR1 MNHNS, CDR2 SASEGT. The CDR3 consists of 14 residues. V lost 7 bases and J 6 bases, leaving 15 bases between the germline ends. The CDR3 nucleotides are TGTGCCAGCAAGGGTTTGGCAGGAGATGAAAAACTGTTTTTT. The encoded protein is CASKGLAGDEKLFF.

The chain couples TRBV6-4 to TRBJ2-6; possibly TRBD2 for D (5 bases). Trimming took 3 bases from V and 4 from J, leaving 7 bases between them. This CDR3 is built from 14 residues. Germline V gives CDR1 MRHNA, CDR2 SNTAGT. CDR3: CASSDSAGANVLTF. The CDR3 DNA reads as TGTGCCAGCAGTGATAGCGCAGGGGCCAACGTCCTGACTTTC.

On this clone: Its ends do not fully match the called genes, so a read error is possible. V gene TRBV28 combines with J gene TRBJ2-2, with TRBD1 identical over 8 bases. The germline V gene encodes CDR1 MDHEN and CDR2 SYDVKM. This CDR3 is 15 amino acids long. The CDR3 DNA sequence: TGTGCCAGCGGTTTTTCAGGGGGCGTCACCGGGGAGCTGTTTTTT. This sequence encodes CASGFSGGVTGELFF.

This clone was counted a few times. The J gene is TRBJ2-3, the V gene TRBV7-4; D might be TRBD2 (5 bases). The length of the CDR3 is 18 residues. The V gene's germline CDR1 is SGHVT and CDR2 SQSDAQ. V lost 2 bases and J 2 bases, leaving 20 bases between the germline ends. CDR3 sequence (DNA): TGTGCCAGCAGCTTATTCGGCAGGCAGAGACTATACACAGATACGCAGTATTTT. This codes for CASSLFGRQRLYTDTQYF. Drawing the rest from reference TRBV7-4 and TRBJ2-3, the complete variable domain is GAGVSQSPRYKVAKRGRDVALRCDSISGHVTLYWYRQTLGQGSEVLTYSQSDAQRDKSGRPSGRFSAERPERSVSTLKIQRTEQGDSAVYLCASSLFGRQRLYTDTQYFGPGTRLTVL.

This clone showed up just a few times. The chain links TRBV30 to TRBJ2-5, with 9 bases fitting TRBD1. V was clipped by 3 bases and J by 2 bases; unmatched bases: 7. CDR1 is GTSNPN, CDR2 SVGIG, per germline (reference sequence). CDR3 size: 15 residues. CDR3 coding DNA: TGTGCCTGGAGGCCCGGGACAGGGAGTCAAGAGACCCAGTACTTC. Protein product: CAWRPGTGSQETQYF.

The chain recombines TRBV2 with TRBJ1-1; unclear D gene. V lost 2 bases to trimming and J lost 11 bases, with 12 bases between them. CDR3 length: 12 amino acids. Germline CDR1 is SNHLY and CDR2 is FYNNEI. This CDR3 is CASSELGVTAFF. As DNA, the CDR3 is TGTGCCAGCAGTGAATTAGGAGTCACGGCTTTCTTT.

The CDR3, as DNA: TGTGCCACCAGCAGAGAGGCTAGCGGGTGGGTAGACGAGCAGTACTTC. Protein: CATSREASGWVDEQYF. This chain connects TRBV15 to TRBJ2-7, with 8 bases matching TRBD2. CDR1 is LNHNV and CDR2 is YYDKDF in the germline V gene (reference sequence). The CDR3 runs to 16 residues. V gave up 0 bases and J gave up 5 bases; unmatched junction bases: 9.

This clone was seen more than once but under ten times. Because the CDR3 is missing its conserved closing phenylalanine or tryptophan, this is likely a read error. The limits of the CDR3 on the DNA are not certain, so only TCRdb's listed CDR3 is given. This sequence joins TRBV10-3 and TRBJ2-7. Germline assignment: CDR1 ENHRY and CDR2 SYGVKD. The CDR3 region is 12 residues in length, termini included. The CDR3 region is CAISESGDARKI.

The genes are TRBV28 and TRBJ1-2; D remains unclear. Germline-derived CDR1 and CDR2 are MDHEN and SYDVKM. There are 14 residues in the CDR3. The V end lost 6 bases, the J end lost 0 bases, and 11 bases lay between the germline ends. The CDR3 here is CASRYTGSNYGYTF. For the CDR3, the DNA is TGTGCCAGCAGGTATACCGGATCTAACTATGGCTACACCTTC.

This rearrangement joins TRBV9 to TRBJ1-2; a possible D gene is TRBD1 (6 bases). The germline CDR1 and CDR2 sequences are SGDLS and YYNGEE. The CDR3 is made up of 16 amino acids. Trimming pared 0 bases from V and 6 bases from J, leaving 18 bases between. The CDR3 sequence: CASSVGRRGEGNGYTF. The DNA of the CDR3 is TGTGCCAGCAGCGTAGGACGGAGGGGGGAGGGCAATGGCTACACCTTC.

This sequence joins TRBV4-1 and TRBJ1-2, with 7 bases matching TRBD1. Per germline, CDR1 MGHRA and CDR2 YSYEKL. After removal of 3 bases from V and 0 bases from J, the junction contained 4 bases not matched to a gene. There are 15 residues in the CDR3. The CDR3 DNA sequence: TGCGCCAGCAGCCACAGGGGGTTAGCTAACTATGGCTACACCTTC. Its translation: CASSHRGLANYGYTF.

CDR3 nucleotide sequence: TGTGCCAGCATGGGACAAAACTATGGCTACACCTTC. This codes for CASMGQNYGYTF. This sequence joins TRBV21-1 and TRBJ1-2; TRBD1, the table's D call, lacks a check against the DNA. TRBV21-1 is a known pseudogene. This CDR3 region has 12 residues.

J is TRBJ1-1 and V is TRBV30; perhaps TRBD1 as D (6 bases). Per the germline V gene, CDR1 is GTSNPN and CDR2 is SVGIG (reference sequence). CDR3 length: 13 residues. Trimming took off 2 bases at V and 8 bases at J, with 15 bases between the two ends. CDR3 region: CAWSNQGIPEAFF. The CDR3 coding sequence is TGTGCCTGGAGTAATCAGGGGATTCCGGAAGCTTTCTTT.

This sequence joins TRBV30 and TRBJ2-5, with D possibly called TRBD1 or TRBD2 (6 bases each). V lost 5 bases, J lost 0 bases, and 10 bases lay in between. Germline CDR1 reads GTSNPN; CDR2 reads SVGIG (reference sequence). The CDR3 covers 13 residues. The CDR3 region is CAWGGQHQETQYF. CDR3 sequence (DNA): TGTGCCTGGGGGGGGCAGCACCAAGAGACCCAGTACTTC.

The chain employs TRBV5-1 and TRBJ2-3; 13 positions match TRBD2. Looked up from germline, CDR1 is SGHRS and CDR2 is YFSETQ. The CDR3 spans 14 residues. V was clipped by 3 bases and J by 11 bases; unmatched bases: 6. Here the CDR3 reads CASSSRLAGGVQYF. The DNA for the CDR3 is TGCGCCAGCAGCTCCCGACTAGCGGGGGGAGTGCAGTATTTT.

The gene calls are TRBV6-5 and TRBJ2-7, with TRBD2 as a possible D gene (5 bases). The V end was cut by 4 bases, the J end by 5 bases, with 18 bases between. Germline CDR1 and CDR2: MNHEY and SVGAGI. This CDR3 comprises 15 residues. The CDR3 region is CASSFYTSPSNEQYF. The CDR3 nucleotides read TGTGCCAGCAGTTTTTATACTAGTCCTTCCAACGAGCAGTACTTC.

The rearrangement links TRBV28 to TRBJ2-2; D is possibly TRBD2 (6 bases). The CDR3 covers 14 residues. CDR1 and CDR2 from the germline V gene are MDHEN and SYDVKM. Trimming shortened V by 7 bases and J by 7 bases, and 16 bases separated the two germline ends. For the CDR3, the DNA is TGTGCCAGCAACCCTAGGAGGGAGAGCGGGGAGCTGTTTTTT. Amino acids: CASNPRRESGELFF.

The gene calls are TRBV4-1 and TRBJ2-7, with 11 bases lining up with TRBD1. Germline-derived CDR1 and CDR2 are MGHRA and YSYEKL. Trimming at V came to 4 bases and at J to 4 bases, leaving 3 bases not matched to a gene. The CDR3 has 14 residues. CDR3 protein: CASSPGTGGYEQYF. The DNA of the CDR3 is TGCGCCAGCAGCCCTGGGACAGGGGGGTACGAGCAGTACTTC.

The genes are TRBV6-1 and TRBJ1-2; D unresolved. This CDR3 has 14 amino acids. With 5 bases removed from V and 2 bases from J, the gap between germline ends came to 12 bases. Germline V gives CDR1 MNHNS, CDR2 SASEGT. The CDR3 region has the DNA TGTGCCAGCAGTCATACGGCGGGGAACTATGGCTACACCTTC. Translated: CASSHTAGNYGYTF.

This clone has just a few counts. The CDR3 protein is CASKKGRNEQYF. Written as DNA, the CDR3 is TGTGCCAGCAAGAAGGGAAGGAACGAGCAGTACTTC. The V call is TRBV28, the J call TRBJ2-7, with unresolved D. The V end was cut by 7 bases, the J end by 5 bases, with 12 bases between. In germline, CDR1 is MDHEN, CDR2 SYDVKM. This CDR3 contains 12 residues.

This chain uses TRBV11-2 with TRBJ1-2; 8 nucleotides match TRBD1. CDR1 and CDR2 (germline): SGHAT, FQNNGV. V trimming: 5 bases; J trimming: 10 bases; junction bases outside the gene matches: 6. The CDR3 loop spans 12 amino acids. The CDR3 sequence: CASSQPGGPYTF. CDR3 bases: TGTGCCAGCAGCCAACCAGGGGGCCCCTACACCTTC.